What follows are 28 T cell receptor beta chains derived from one specimen sequenced in a study of control samples from healthy donors and cancer patients. Measured with immunoSEQ multiplex PCR; TCRdb has only the in-frame clones, and not every one. The sample lists roughly 130,000 clones, roughly 90% seen once, with roughly 3.4% in the top ten. Sequenced input: blood. Source of these receptors: a man aged 50 to 59 in good health.

A single count supports this clone. This chain uses TRBV5-4 with TRBJ2-5; D not resolved. The CDR3 length is 15 residues. Trimming took 2 bases from V and 0 from J, leaving 11 bases between them. Germline V gene lookup returns CDR1 SGHNT and CDR2 YYREEE (reference sequence). In nucleotides, the CDR3 is TGTGCCAGCAGCTTCCAGCGTAATTACCAAGAGACCCAGTACTTC. This sequence encodes CASSFQRNYQETQYF.

This clone was seen only once. The CDR3 sequence: CASSLEGWPKGGTEAFF. DNA for the CDR3: TGTGCCAGCAGCTTAGAGGGTTGGCCCAAAGGGGGCACTGAAGCTTTCTTT. This chain links TRBV11-3 with TRBJ1-1, with a weak D call TRBD1 (6 bases). Germline V lookup: CDR1 SGHNT, CDR2 YENEEA. CDR3 length: 17 residues. The V and J ends lost 0 bases and 4 bases respectively, with 18 bases between them.

V is TRBV5-6 and J is TRBJ1-5; D is undetermined. Trimming removed 5 bases at V and 5 bases at J, with 14 bases between. This CDR3 region has 14 residues. CDR1 is SGHDT, CDR2 YYEEEE, per germline. CDR3 sequence reads: CASRPYTGDQPQHF. The CDR3 DNA sequence: TGTGCCAGCAGACCCTACACCGGGGATCAGCCCCAGCATTTT.

The count of this clone is one. This chain joins TRBV7-8 and TRBJ2-5, with TRBD1 matching over 8 bases. With 5 bases clipped from V and 5 bases from J, the junction kept 7 bases outside the gene matches. Germline loops: CDR1 SGHVS, CDR2 FQNEAQ. The CDR3 has 14 amino acids. The CDR3 is CASSLNRGWETQYF. The CDR3 DNA follows: TGTGCCAGCAGCCTGAACAGGGGGTGGGAGACCCAGTACTTC.

This rearrangement joins TRBV6-5 to TRBJ1-6; no reliable D call. This CDR3 has 13 residues. Trimming removed 0 bases at V and 6 bases at J, with 3 bases between. The germline gives CDR1 MNHEY, CDR2 SVGAGI. The CDR3 sequence is CASSYSANSPLHF. CDR3 DNA sequence: TGTGCCAGCAGTTACTCTGCTAATTCACCCCTCCACTTT.

This clone appeared a single time. The V call is TRBV6-2 or TRBV6-3, the J call TRBJ2-7; TRBD1 might be the D (6 bases). Germline CDR1 MNHEY, CDR2 SVGEGT. With 1 base removed from V and 3 bases from J, the gap between germline ends came to 10 bases. The CDR3 loop spans 14 amino acids. The CDR3 DNA sequence: TGTGCCAGCAGTTACTTGGGGGCGTTCTACGAGCAGTACTTC. As protein: CASSYLGAFYEQYF.

This chain connects TRBV4-1 to TRBJ2-5; no definite D call. The CDR3 is made up of 18 amino acids. V was pared by 0 bases and J by 2 bases, with 19 bases between. Germline V gene data show CDR1 as MGHRA and CDR2 as YSYEKL. CDR3 protein: CASSQDLDRYQGQETQYF. The CDR3, as DNA: TGCGCCAGCAGCCAAGATCTTGACCGCTATCAAGGTCAAGAGACCCAGTACTTC.

This clone has only one observation. CDR3 DNA sequence: TGTGCCAGCAGGAAGGGGGCGCGCAGCAATCAGCCCCAGCATTTT. It translates to CASRKGARSNQPQHF. V usage is TRBV6-5 and J usage is TRBJ1-5; 7 bases map to TRBD1. CDR1 and CDR2 (germline): MNHEY, SVGAGI. The CDR3 loop spans 15 amino acids. V shed 6 bases, J shed 1 base, and the junction held 6 bases outside the gene matches.

This clone occurred once. This chain uses TRBV7-8 with TRBJ2-7, with D perhaps TRBD2 (6 bases). The CDR3 contains 16 residues. Germline V gene sequence: CDR1 SGHVS, CDR2 FQNEAQ. Trimming stripped 1 base from V and 9 bases from J, with 22 bases between. The CDR3 loop reads CASSLGFGGKTHGQYF. The CDR3 DNA is TGTGCCAGCAGCTTAGGATTCGGGGGTAAGACGCACGGGCAGTACTTC.

The V call is TRBV18, the J call TRBJ2-5, with 12 nucleotides matching TRBD2. This CDR3 comprises 15 residues. Germline lookup yields CDR1 KGHSH and CDR2 LQKENI. The V gene end was trimmed by 6 bases and the J gene end by 2 bases; junction bases not matched to a gene: 4. The CDR3 DNA reads as TGTGCCAGCTCGATTGGACTAGCGGGGCAAGAGACCCAGTACTTC. Translated, it gives CASSIGLAGQETQYF. The whole variable domain, remainder taken from reference TRBV18 and TRBJ2-5, is NAGVMQNPRHLVRRRGQEARLRCSPMKGHSHVYWYRQLPEEGLKFMVYLQKENIIDESGMPKERFSAEFPKEGPSILRIQQVVRGDSAAYFCASSIGLAGQETQYFGPGTRLLVL.

The chain combines TRBV5-5 with TRBJ1-1; D perhaps matches TRBD1 (5 bases). The CDR3 length is 13 residues. Trimming stripped 5 bases from V and 2 bases from J, with 10 bases between. Germline assignment: CDR1 SGHKS and CDR2 YYEKEE (reference sequence). CDR3 nucleotide sequence: TGTGCCAGCAGACCGGACACCAACACTGAAGCTTTCTTT. Translating it yields CASRPDTNTEAFF.

This clone was seen a single time. CDR3: CASSLKGDRDQPQHF. The CDR3 DNA reads TGTGCCAGCAGCTTAAAAGGAGACAGGGATCAGCCCCAGCATTTT. J is TRBJ1-5 and V is TRBV11-2; TRBD1 matches 7 bases. Germline CDR1 and CDR2: SGHAT and FQNNGV. The CDR3 has 15 residues. Trimming cost V 2 bases and J 5 bases; bases outside gene matches: 6.

This chain joins TRBV5-5 and TRBJ2-7; 7 nucleotides line up with TRBD1. V was clipped by 2 bases and J by 0 bases; unmatched bases: 8. Germline V gene sequence: CDR1 SGHKS, CDR2 YYEKEE (reference sequence). There are 16 residues in the CDR3. The CDR3 DNA reads as TGTGCCAGCAGCTTCGAAGGGGGCCGGAGCTCCTACGAGCAGTACTTC. Encoded protein: CASSFEGGRSSYEQYF.

V usage is TRBV5-1 and J usage is TRBJ2-2; TRBD2 matches 14 bases. CDR1 and CDR2 (germline): SGHRS, YFSETQ. The CDR3 has 16 residues. V gave up 5 bases and J gave up 2 bases; unmatched junction bases: 2. The CDR3 region has the DNA TGCGCCAGCAGGGGACTAGCGGGGGTTAACACCGGGGAGCTGTTTTTT. It is translated as CASRGLAGVNTGELFF.

The chain employs TRBV18 and TRBJ1-1; D is possibly TRBD1 (6 bases). Trimming took 4 bases from V and 7 from J, leaving 10 bases between them. Germline V gene sequence: CDR1 KGHSH, CDR2 LQKENI. The CDR3 length is 12 residues. The CDR3 coding sequence is TGTGCCAGCTCACAGGGACAACTTGAAGCTTTCTTT. Translated, it gives CASSQGQLEAFF.

The chain is built from TRBV7-9 and TRBJ1-2; D call uncertain. The germline V gene encodes CDR1 SEHNR and CDR2 FQNEAQ (reference sequence). Trimming shortened V by 5 bases and J by 1 base, and 11 bases separated the two germline ends. CDR3 size: 14 residues. CDR3 amino acids: CASSRGIVNYGYTF. The CDR3 DNA follows: TGTGCCAGCAGCCGCGGGATAGTTAACTATGGCTACACCTTC.

This sequence joins TRBV30 and TRBJ2-5, with no clear D. Germline CDR1 and CDR2: GTSNPN and SVGIG (reference sequence). The CDR3 spans 12 residues. V lost 3 bases and J lost 0, with 5 bases in between. CDR3 DNA sequence: TGTGCCTGGAGCCGAGACCAAGAGACCCAGTACTTC. This encodes CAWSRDQETQYF.

V gene TRBV19 combines with J gene TRBJ2-4, with 8 bases fitting TRBD2. J lost 7 bases, V lost 5 bases, and 7 bases had no gene match. Per germline, CDR1 LNHDA and CDR2 SQIVND (reference sequence). This CDR3 spans 14 amino acids. CDR3 in amino acids: CASSAGLAGNIQYF. CDR3 nucleotides: TGTGCCAGTAGTGCCGGACTAGCTGGGAACATTCAGTACTTC.

The rearrangement links TRBV6-5 to TRBJ2-7; the match to TRBD2 covers 16 bases. This CDR3 has 15 amino acids. V gave up 4 bases and J gave up 6 bases; unmatched junction bases: 3. Germline V gene sequence: CDR1 MNHEY, CDR2 SVGAGI. The CDR3 here is CASSSGTSGGAEQYF. The CDR3 DNA follows: TGTGCCAGCAGTTCAGGGACTAGCGGGGGGGCCGAGCAGTACTTC.

The CDR3 nucleotides are TGTGCCAGCGGTCCCCAAGCCTACGAGCAGTACTTC. Translated, it gives CASGPQAYEQYF. The chain links TRBV2 to TRBJ2-7, with unresolved D. Between the trimmed V and J ends, which lost 8 bases and 2 bases, there was a span of 10 bases. The CDR3 loop spans 12 amino acids. Per the germline V gene, CDR1 is SNHLY and CDR2 is FYNNEI.

The chain links TRBV30 to TRBJ2-6, with unresolved D. The CDR3 loop spans 12 amino acids. The germline V and J ends were trimmed by 7 bases and 1 base, with 5 bases remaining between them. Germline CDR1 is GTSNPN and CDR2 is SVGIG (reference sequence). In nucleotides, the CDR3 is TGTGCCTCGGCATCTGGGGCCAACGTCCTGACTTTC. This gives the protein CASASGANVLTF.

Here the CDR3 reads CASSLGLSGVQPQHF. In DNA, the CDR3 is TGTGCCAGCAGCTTAGGGTTGTCAGGGGTGCAGCCCCAGCATTTT. The chain carries TRBV5-5 and TRBJ1-5; D is perhaps TRBD1 (6 bases). This CDR3 spans 15 amino acids. The germline V and J ends were trimmed by 2 bases and 7 bases, with 16 bases remaining between them. Germline loops: CDR1 SGHKS, CDR2 YYEKEE (reference sequence).

V gene TRBV7-3 combines with J gene TRBJ2-1; TRBD1 is a possible D gene (6 bases). The CDR3 length is 16 residues. V shed 4 bases and J shed 4 bases, with 17 bases lying between them. CDR1 is SGHTA, CDR2 FQGTGA, per germline. CDR3 sequence: CASSYNREPPYNEQFF. For the CDR3, the DNA is TGTGCCAGCAGCTATAACAGGGAACCCCCATACAATGAGCAGTTCTTC.

The CDR3 DNA reads TGTGCCAGCTCGTCGACAGGGTGGAGTGAAGCTTTCTTT. Translated, it gives CASSSTGWSEAFF. The chain carries TRBV18 and TRBJ1-1; 7 nucleotides align to TRBD1. The CDR3 consists of 13 residues. Looked up from germline, CDR1 is KGHSH and CDR2 is LQKENI. V lost 6 bases and J lost 7; bases outside the gene matches: 8.

The chain joins TRBV9 to TRBJ2-7; D gene uncertain. Germline CDR1 SGDLS, CDR2 YYNGEE. The CDR3 is 12 amino acids. Trimming stripped 3 bases from V and 5 bases from J, with 9 bases between. Here the CDR3 DNA reads TGTGCCAGCAGCGCAGAACCCAACGAGCAGTACTTC. The encoded protein is CASSAEPNEQYF.

The chain employs TRBV24-1 and TRBJ1-5, with D possibly being TRBD1 (5 bases). CDR1 is KGHDR and CDR2 is SFDVKD in the germline V gene. Trimming pared 3 bases from V and 7 bases from J, leaving 12 bases between. CDR3 size: 14 residues. This chain's CDR3 is CATSDPGSGQPQHF. The CDR3 DNA reads as TGTGCCACCAGTGATCCAGGGTCGGGGCAGCCCCAGCATTTT.

The chain joins TRBV7-9 to TRBJ1-5; no firm D call. With 5 bases removed from V and 0 bases from J, the gap between germline ends came to 8 bases. In germline, CDR1 is SEHNR, CDR2 FQNEAQ (reference sequence). The CDR3 is 14 residues long. CDR3 amino acids: CASSPGYSNQPQHF. CDR3 sequence (DNA): TGTGCCAGCAGCCCAGGTTATAGCAATCAGCCCCAGCATTTT.

A single count supports this clone. The chain is built from TRBV19 and TRBJ1-1; possible D gene TRBD1, 5 bases. Germline loops: CDR1 LNHDA, CDR2 SQIVND (reference sequence). The V and J ends lost 5 bases and 1 base respectively, with 8 bases between them. This CDR3 has 13 amino acids. This CDR3 reads CASSLGGNTEAFF. The CDR3 nucleotides read TGTGCCAGTAGTTTGGGGGGGAACACTGAAGCTTTCTTT.